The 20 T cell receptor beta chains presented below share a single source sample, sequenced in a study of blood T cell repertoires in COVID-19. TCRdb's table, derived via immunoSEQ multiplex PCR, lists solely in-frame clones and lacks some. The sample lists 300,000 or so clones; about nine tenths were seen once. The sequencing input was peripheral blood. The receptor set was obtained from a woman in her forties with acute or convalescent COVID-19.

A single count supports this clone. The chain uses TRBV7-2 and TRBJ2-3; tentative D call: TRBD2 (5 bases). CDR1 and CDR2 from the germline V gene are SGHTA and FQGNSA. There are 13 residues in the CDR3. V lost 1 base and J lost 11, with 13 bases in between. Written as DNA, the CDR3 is TGTGCCAGCAGCTTAGGCACTAGTAAGGTGCAGTATTTT. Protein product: CASSLGTSKVQYF.

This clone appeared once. The CDR3 DNA is TGTGCCAGCTCACCGGGACAGTTAGATAGGGTGGAGACCCAGTACTTC. It encodes CASSPGQLDRVETQYF. V gene TRBV18 combines with J gene TRBJ2-5; TRBD1 aligns across 7 bases. Trimming removed 3 bases from V and 5 bases from J; junction bases left unmatched: 12. The CDR3 loop spans 16 amino acids. Germline V gives CDR1 KGHSH, CDR2 LQKENI.

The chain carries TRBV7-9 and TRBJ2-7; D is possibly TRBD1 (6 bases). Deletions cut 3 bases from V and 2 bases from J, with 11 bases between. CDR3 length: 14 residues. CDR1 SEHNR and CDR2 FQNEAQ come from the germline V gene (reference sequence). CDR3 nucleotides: TGTGCCAGCAGCTTGGGGACAATACCCTACGAGCAGTACGTC. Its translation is CASSLGTIPYEQYV.

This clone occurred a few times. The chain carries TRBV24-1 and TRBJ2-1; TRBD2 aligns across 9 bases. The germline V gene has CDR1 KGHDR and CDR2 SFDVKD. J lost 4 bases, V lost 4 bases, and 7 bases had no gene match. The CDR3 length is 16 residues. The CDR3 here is CATSDSGTSQYNEQFF. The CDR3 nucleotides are TGTGCCACCAGTGACTCCGGGACTAGCCAATACAATGAGCAGTTCTTC.

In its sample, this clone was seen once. CDR3 sequence: CASGLPRTSGAGTQYF. The CDR3 coding sequence is TGTGCTAGTGGTTTGCCCCGGACTAGCGGGGCGGGGACCCAGTACTTC. The chain couples TRBV12-5 to TRBJ2-5; 12 nucleotides match TRBD2. Looked up from germline, CDR1 is LGHNT and CDR2 is FRNRAP. The CDR3 is 16 amino acids. After removal of 2 bases from V and 7 bases from J, the junction contained 8 bases not matched to a gene.

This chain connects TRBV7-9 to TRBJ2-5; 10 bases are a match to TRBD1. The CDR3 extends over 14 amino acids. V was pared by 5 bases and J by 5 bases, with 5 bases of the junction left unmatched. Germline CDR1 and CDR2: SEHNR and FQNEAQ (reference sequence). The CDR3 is CASSPTGGEETQYF. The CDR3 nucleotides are TGTGCCAGCAGCCCGACAGGGGGCGAGGAGACCCAGTACTTC.

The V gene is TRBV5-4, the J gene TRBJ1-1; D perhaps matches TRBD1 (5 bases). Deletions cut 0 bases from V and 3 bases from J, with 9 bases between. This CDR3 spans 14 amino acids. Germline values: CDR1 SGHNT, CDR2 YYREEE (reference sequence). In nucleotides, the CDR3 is TGTGCCAGCAGCTTGGGGGGCACCTACACTGAAGCTTTCTTT. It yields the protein CASSLGGTYTEAFF.

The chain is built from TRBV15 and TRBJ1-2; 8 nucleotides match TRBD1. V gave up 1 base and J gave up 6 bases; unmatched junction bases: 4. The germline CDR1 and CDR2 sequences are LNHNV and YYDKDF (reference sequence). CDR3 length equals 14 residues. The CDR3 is CATSRVDRADGYTF. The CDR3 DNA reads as TGTGCCACCAGCAGAGTGGACAGGGCGGATGGCTACACCTTC.

The CDR3 is CASSVDQGWDTEAFF. CDR3 in DNA: TGTGCCAGCAGCGTAGATCAGGGTTGGGACACTGAAGCTTTCTTT. The V and J genes are TRBV9 and TRBJ1-1; TRBD1 might be the D (5 bases). The V end lost 0 bases, the J end lost 3 bases, and 12 bases lay between the germline ends. Germline-derived CDR1 and CDR2 are SGDLS and YYNGEE. This CDR3 has 15 amino acids.

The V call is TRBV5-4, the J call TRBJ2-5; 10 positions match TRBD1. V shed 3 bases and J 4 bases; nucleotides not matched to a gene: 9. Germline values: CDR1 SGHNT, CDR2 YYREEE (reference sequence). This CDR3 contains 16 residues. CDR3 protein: CASSSYDRGLRETQYF. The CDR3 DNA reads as TGTGCCAGCAGCTCCTATGACAGGGGGCTTAGAGAGACCCAGTACTTC.

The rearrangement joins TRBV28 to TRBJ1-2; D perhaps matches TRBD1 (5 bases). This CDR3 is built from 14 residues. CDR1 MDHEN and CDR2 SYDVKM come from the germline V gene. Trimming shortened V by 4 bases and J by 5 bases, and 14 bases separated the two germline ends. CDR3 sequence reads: CASSWGEGWYGYTF. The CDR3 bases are TGTGCCAGCAGTTGGGGGGAGGGTTGGTATGGCTACACCTTC.

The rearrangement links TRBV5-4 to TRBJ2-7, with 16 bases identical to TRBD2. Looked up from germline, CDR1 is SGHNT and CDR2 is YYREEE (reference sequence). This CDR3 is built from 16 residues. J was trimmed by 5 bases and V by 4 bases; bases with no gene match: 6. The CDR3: CASSPGLAGGPHEQYV. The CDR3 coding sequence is TGTGCCAGCAGCCCGGGACTAGCGGGGGGGCCCCACGAGCAGTACGTC.

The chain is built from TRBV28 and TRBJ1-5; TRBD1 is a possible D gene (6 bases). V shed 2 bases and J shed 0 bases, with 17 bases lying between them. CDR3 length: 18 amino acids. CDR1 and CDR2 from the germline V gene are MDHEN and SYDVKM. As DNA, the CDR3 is TGTGCCAGCAGTTTACTCGCCCACAGGGTTGCTAGCAATCAGCCCCAGCATTTT. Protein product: CASSLLAHRVASNQPQHF.

CDR3 amino acids: CASSLGMGTEAFF. The CDR3 nucleotides are TGTGCCAGCAGCCTCGGGATGGGTACTGAAGCTTTCTTT. The chain is built from TRBV11-3 and TRBJ1-1, with D unresolved. CDR3 length: 13 amino acids. Trimming cost V 5 bases and J 5 bases, with 12 bases left between them. Germline V CDR1 and CDR2: SGHNT, YENEEA.

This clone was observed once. CDR3 residues: CASSLTGTNEKLFF. CDR3 coding DNA: TGCGCCAGCAGCTTGACAGGGACTAATGAAAAACTGTTTTTT. The V and J genes are TRBV5-1 and TRBJ1-4, with D possibly matching TRBD1 (6 bases). V shed 1 base and J shed 2 bases, with 6 bases lying between them. The CDR3 consists of 14 residues. Germline CDR1 is SGHRS and CDR2 is YFSETQ.

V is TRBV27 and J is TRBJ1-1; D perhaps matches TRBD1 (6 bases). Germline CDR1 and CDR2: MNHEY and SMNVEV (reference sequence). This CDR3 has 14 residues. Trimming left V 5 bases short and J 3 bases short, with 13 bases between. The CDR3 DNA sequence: TGTGCCAGCAGTCCACAGGGAGACTACACTGAAGCTTTCTTT. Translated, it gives CASSPQGDYTEAFF.

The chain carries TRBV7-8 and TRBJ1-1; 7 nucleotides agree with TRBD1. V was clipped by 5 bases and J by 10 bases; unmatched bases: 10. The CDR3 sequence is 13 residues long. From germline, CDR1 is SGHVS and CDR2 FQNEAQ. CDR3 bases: TGTGCCAGCAGCGGGGACAGAGTGCGTGGAGCTTTCTTT. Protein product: CASSGDRVRGAFF.

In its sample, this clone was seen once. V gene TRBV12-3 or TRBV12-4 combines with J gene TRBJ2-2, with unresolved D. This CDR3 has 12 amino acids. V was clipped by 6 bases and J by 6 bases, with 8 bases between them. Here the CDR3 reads CASRRLPGELFF. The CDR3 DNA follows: TGTGCCAGCAGGAGACTGCCCGGGGAGCTGTTTTTT.

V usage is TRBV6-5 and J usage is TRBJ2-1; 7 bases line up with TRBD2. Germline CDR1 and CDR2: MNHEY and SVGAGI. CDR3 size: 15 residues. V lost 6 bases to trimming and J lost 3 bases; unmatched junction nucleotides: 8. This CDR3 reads CASSPPPGGYNEQFF. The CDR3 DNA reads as TGTGCCAGCAGCCCCCCTCCGGGGGGCTACAATGAGCAGTTCTTC.

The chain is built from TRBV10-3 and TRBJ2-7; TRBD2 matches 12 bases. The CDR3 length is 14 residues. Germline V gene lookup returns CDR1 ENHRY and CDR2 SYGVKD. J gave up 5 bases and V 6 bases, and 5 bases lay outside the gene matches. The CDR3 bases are TGTGCCATCAGCCAGACTAGCGGGGGCAACGAGCAGTACGTC. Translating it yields CAISQTSGGNEQYV.